What follows are 24 T cell receptor beta chains derived from one specimen sequenced in a study of blood T cell repertoires in COVID-19. The table came from immunoSEQ multiplex PCR; TCRdb's copy has only in-frame clones and leaves some out. The table lists 150,000 or so clones, approximately 80% of them singletons. The sample taken for sequencing was peripheral blood. These receptors came from a man in his 70s who had recovered from COVID-19.

The V call is TRBV6-2 or TRBV6-3, the J call TRBJ2-7, with 9 bases that match TRBD2. The CDR3 is made up of 15 amino acids. V shed 0 bases, J shed 7 bases, and the junction held 7 bases outside the gene matches. Germline V gene lookup returns CDR1 MNHEY and CDR2 SVGEGT. The CDR3: CASSYSAGGPGEQYF. Written as DNA, the CDR3 is TGTGCCAGCAGTTACTCCGCGGGAGGGCCGGGAGAGCAGTACTTC.

The CDR3 spells CASSQGLAVQPPYEQYF. CDR3 in DNA: TGTGCCAGCAGCCAAGGACTAGCGGTGCAGCCCCCCTACGAGCAGTACTTC. The chain combines TRBV4-2 with TRBJ2-7; 9 bases are shared with TRBD2. Unmatched junction bases numbered 9, after V lost 1 base and J lost 2 bases. CDR1 is LGHNA, CDR2 YNFKEQ, per germline. This CDR3 is 17 amino acids long.

The chain recombines TRBV3-1 (or the pseudogene TRBV3-2) with TRBJ2-7; TRBD1 is a possible D gene (6 bases). This CDR3 region has 14 residues. Per the germline V gene, CDR1 is LGHDT and CDR2 is YNNKEL (reference sequence). Trimming left V 4 bases short and J 2 bases short, with 12 bases between. The CDR3 coding sequence is TGTGCCAGCAGCCGACGGGACAACACCTACGAGCAGTACTTC. It encodes CASSRRDNTYEQYF.

The gene calls are TRBV28 and TRBJ2-1; the match to TRBD2 covers 13 bases. J gave up 6 bases and V 8 bases, and 10 bases lay outside the gene matches. The CDR3 spans 16 residues. Germline CDR1 reads MDHEN; CDR2 reads SYDVKM. The CDR3 DNA is TGTGCCAGCCCCGGGACTAGCGGGACAAGGGGCAATGAGCAGTTCTTC. It codes for CASPGTSGTRGNEQFF.

The chain is built from TRBV2 and TRBJ1-1; D gene ambiguous. Germline loops: CDR1 SNHLY, CDR2 FYNNEI. The length of the CDR3 is 18 residues. Deletions cut 6 bases from V and 4 bases from J, with 27 bases between. DNA for the CDR3: TGTGCCAGCAGGCTCTTACCCCGGAACCTTGTTAGGAGCACTGAAGCTTTCTTT. This gives the protein CASRLLPRNLVRSTEAFF. The complete variable domain, with remaining parts taken from reference TRBV2 and TRBJ1-1, reads EPEVTQTPSHQVTQMGQEVILRCVPISNHLYFYWYRQILGQKVEFLVSFYNNEISEKSEIFDDQFSVERPDGSNFTLKIRSTKLEDSAMYFCASRLLPRNLVRSTEAFFGQGTRLTVV.

The chain uses TRBV28 and TRBJ1-5; 9 nucleotides agree with TRBD1. CDR3 length: 18 amino acids. Germline values: CDR1 MDHEN, CDR2 SYDVKM. Trimming at V came to 6 bases and at J to 6 bases, leaving 18 bases not matched to a gene. This CDR3 is CASSPAQFGGTGIQPQHF. The CDR3 bases are TGTGCCAGCAGCCCAGCACAATTCGGCGGGACAGGGATTCAGCCCCAGCATTTT.

The genes are TRBV11-3 and TRBJ1-2, with D perhaps TRBD1 (6 bases). Germline V CDR1 and CDR2: SGHNT, YENEEA. This CDR3 is 12 amino acids long. V was trimmed by 4 bases and J by 7 bases, leaving 10 bases between them. The CDR3 protein is CASSSYRVGYTF. CDR3 nucleotides: TGTGCCAGCAGCTCCTACAGGGTTGGCTACACCTTC.

CDR3 nucleotide sequence: TGCGCCAGCAGCTTGGAAGCAGAAGCTTTCTTT. Its translation: CASSLEAEAFF. The genes are TRBV5-1 and TRBJ1-1, with D unresolved. Germline CDR1 is SGHRS and CDR2 is YFSETQ. V shed 0 bases and J shed 8 bases, with 5 bases lying between them. The CDR3 is made up of 11 amino acids.

The sample holds one count of this clone. J is TRBJ2-6 and V is TRBV7-3; tentatively, D is TRBD2 (5 bases). This CDR3 region has 16 residues. V lost 4 bases and J 4 bases, leaving 14 bases between the germline ends. Germline V gives CDR1 SGHTA, CDR2 FQGTGA. The CDR3 loop is CASSSLALSGANVLTF. CDR3 DNA sequence: TGTGCCAGCAGCTCCCTAGCTCTATCCGGGGCCAACGTCCTGACTTTC.

The chain joins TRBV5-8 to TRBJ1-4; maybe TRBD1 (5 bases). There are 14 residues in the CDR3. Deletions cut 3 bases from V and 3 bases from J, with 9 bases between. Per germline, CDR1 SGHTS and CDR2 YDEGEE. The CDR3, as DNA: TGTGCCAGCAGCTCAGGGCCGGCTAATGAAAAACTGTTTTTT. It codes for CASSSGPANEKLFF.

The rearrangement joins TRBV7-2 to TRBJ2-7, with D unresolved. The CDR3 consists of 14 residues. Trimming removed 2 bases at V and 0 bases at J, with 8 bases between. Germline loops: CDR1 SGHTA, CDR2 FQGNSA. This CDR3 reads CASSLTHSSYEQYF. The CDR3 DNA follows: TGTGCCAGCAGCTTAACACACAGCTCCTACGAGCAGTACTTC.

The rearrangement uses TRBV4-1 and TRBJ1-5; D unresolved. V was clipped by 0 bases and J by 7 bases, with 16 bases between them. The CDR3 consists of 16 residues. Per germline, CDR1 MGHRA and CDR2 YSYEKL. This CDR3 reads CASSQELQFGLQPQHF. The CDR3 DNA follows: TGCGCCAGCAGCCAAGAGCTACAATTTGGACTACAGCCCCAGCATTTT.

The rearrangement uses TRBV15 and TRBJ1-2; D not resolved. CDR1 LNHNV and CDR2 YYDKDF come from the germline V gene (reference sequence). CDR3 length: 14 residues. Trimming pared 1 base from V and 4 bases from J, leaving 10 bases between. CDR3 bases: TGTGCCACCAGCAGAGGAAGCGGGGTCTATGGCTACACCTTC. Its translation: CATSRGSGVYGYTF. The full variable domain, with the rest looked up from reference TRBV15 and TRBJ1-2, is DAMVIQNPRYQVTQFGKPVTLSCSQTLNHNVMYWYQQKSSQAPKLLFHYYDKDFNNEADTPDNFQSRRPNTSFCFLDIRSPGLGDTAMYLCATSRGSGVYGYTFGSGTRLTVV.

The rearrangement links TRBV18 to TRBJ2-7; 9 nucleotides match TRBD1. The CDR3 has 14 residues. V gave up 3 bases and J gave up 3 bases; unmatched junction bases: 3. The germline V gene encodes CDR1 KGHSH and CDR2 LQKENI. The CDR3 DNA sequence: TGTGCCAGCTCACCCCCGGACAGGGGCTACGAGCAGTACTTC. This translates into CASSPPDRGYEQYF.

This chain connects TRBV6-5 to TRBJ1-1; perhaps TRBD1 as D (5 bases). Deletions cut 5 bases from V and 2 bases from J, with 15 bases between. CDR1 and CDR2 from the germline V gene are MNHEY and SVGAGI. The CDR3 runs to 15 residues. CDR3 loop: CASSPPRQINTEAFF. For the CDR3, the DNA is TGTGCCAGCAGTCCCCCGAGACAGATAAACACTGAAGCTTTCTTT.

The chain combines TRBV7-9 with TRBJ2-7; 8 positions match TRBD1. Germline loops: CDR1 SEHNR, CDR2 FQNEAQ (reference sequence). Losses at the gene ends were 0 bases for V and 0 bases for J; bases not matched to a gene: 4. This CDR3 comprises 16 residues. The CDR3 protein is CASSLAATGASYEQYF. Written as DNA, the CDR3 is TGTGCCAGCAGCTTAGCCGCGACAGGGGCCTCCTACGAGCAGTACTTC.

This clone has at least ten counts. Other DNA variants within this sample encode the same CDR3. The genes are TRBV11-2 and TRBJ1-1; TRBD1 is a possible D gene (6 bases). Between the trimmed V and J ends, which lost 5 bases and 2 bases, there was a span of 9 bases. In germline, CDR1 is SGHAT, CDR2 FQNNGV. The CDR3 runs 13 residues. In DNA form, the CDR3 reads TGTGCCAGCAGCCAACAGGGAAACACTGAAGCTTTCTTT. Its translation: CASSQQGNTEAFF. The whole variable domain, remainder taken from reference TRBV11-2 and TRBJ1-1, is EAGVAQSPRYKIIEKRQSVAFWCNPISGHATLYWYQQILGQGPKLLIQFQNNGVVDDSQLPKDRFSAERLKGVDSTLKIQPAKLEDSAVYLCASSQQGNTEAFFGQGTRLTVV.

The V call is TRBV28, the J call TRBJ2-7; D is perhaps TRBD1 (6 bases). This CDR3 is 11 amino acids long. In germline, CDR1 is MDHEN, CDR2 SYDVKM. V was trimmed by 10 bases and J by 3 bases, leaving 10 bases between them. Here the CDR3 reads CATSTGYEQYF. CDR3 nucleotides: TGTGCCACCTCGACAGGCTACGAGCAGTACTTC.

V and J are TRBV5-6 and TRBJ2-7; tentative D call: TRBD2 (6 bases). CDR1 and CDR2 (germline): SGHDT, YYEEEE. Trimming stripped 0 bases from V and 5 bases from J, with 6 bases between. The CDR3 runs to 12 residues. In DNA, the CDR3 is TGTGCCAGCAGCTTGGGACTAGACGAGCAGTACTTC. Translating gives CASSLGLDEQYF.

The CDR3 is CASTSGTGVRNEQFF. CDR3 bases: TGTGCCAGCACCTCAGGGACAGGGGTGAGGAATGAGCAGTTCTTC. V is TRBV2 and J is TRBJ2-1; TRBD1 matches at 10 bases. CDR1 and CDR2 from the germline V gene are SNHLY and FYNNEI. With V trimmed by 7 bases and J by 7 bases, 10 bases remained unmatched. The CDR3 sequence is 15 residues long. Full variable domain (outside the CDR3, taken from reference TRBV2 and TRBJ2-1): EPEVTQTPSHQVTQMGQEVILRCVPISNHLYFYWYRQILGQKVEFLVSFYNNEISEKSEIFDDQFSVERPDGSNFTLKIRSTKLEDSAMYFCASTSGTGVRNEQFFGPGTRLTVL.

V usage is TRBV4-1 and J usage is TRBJ1-3; D is uncertain. The CDR3 sequence is 14 residues long. V gave up 3 bases and J gave up 0 bases, with 6 bases separating them. Germline CDR1 MGHRA, CDR2 YSYEKL. DNA of the CDR3: TGCGCCAGCAGCCATGAGGGCTCTGGAAACACCATATATTTT. This codes for CASSHEGSGNTIYF.

The chain carries TRBV3-1 (or the pseudogene TRBV3-2) and TRBJ1-1; D uncertain. Trimming cost V 1 base and J 0 bases, with 9 bases left between them. In germline, CDR1 is LGHDT, CDR2 YNNKEL (reference sequence). The CDR3 sequence is 15 residues long. The DNA for the CDR3 is TGTGCCAGCAGCCAAGCTAACGGGGTGAACACTGAAGCTTTCTTT. Protein product: CASSQANGVNTEAFF.

This sequence joins TRBV28 and TRBJ1-2; TRBD1 matches 7 bases. Germline V gene lookup returns CDR1 MDHEN and CDR2 SYDVKM. With 4 bases clipped from V and 1 base from J, the junction kept 12 bases outside the gene matches. CDR3 length: 17 amino acids. The DNA for the CDR3 is TGTGCCAGCAGTTACCCCCCGGGACAGCAATATAACTATGGCTACACCTTC. Amino acids: CASSYPPGQQYNYGYTF.

The CDR3 bases are TGTGCCAGCAGTTTTGAGGGTGAGCATGGCTACACCTTC. Translating it yields CASSFEGEHGYTF. The rearrangement joins TRBV12-3 or TRBV12-4 to TRBJ1-2; D is ambiguous. Trimming took 3 bases from V and 6 from J, leaving 11 bases between them. The CDR3 length is 13 residues.